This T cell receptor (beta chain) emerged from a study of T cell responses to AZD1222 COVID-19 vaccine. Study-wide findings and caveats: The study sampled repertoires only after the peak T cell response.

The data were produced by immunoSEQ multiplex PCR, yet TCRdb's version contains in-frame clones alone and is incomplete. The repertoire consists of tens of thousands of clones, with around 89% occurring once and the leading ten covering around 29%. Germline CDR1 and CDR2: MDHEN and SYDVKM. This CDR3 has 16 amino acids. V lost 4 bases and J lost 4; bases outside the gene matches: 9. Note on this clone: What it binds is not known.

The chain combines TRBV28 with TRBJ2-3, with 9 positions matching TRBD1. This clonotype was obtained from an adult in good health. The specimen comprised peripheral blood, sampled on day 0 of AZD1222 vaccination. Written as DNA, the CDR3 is TGTGCCAGCAGTTCTTACAGGGGGCTAAGGGCAGATACGCAGTATTTT. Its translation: CASSSYRGLRADTQYF.